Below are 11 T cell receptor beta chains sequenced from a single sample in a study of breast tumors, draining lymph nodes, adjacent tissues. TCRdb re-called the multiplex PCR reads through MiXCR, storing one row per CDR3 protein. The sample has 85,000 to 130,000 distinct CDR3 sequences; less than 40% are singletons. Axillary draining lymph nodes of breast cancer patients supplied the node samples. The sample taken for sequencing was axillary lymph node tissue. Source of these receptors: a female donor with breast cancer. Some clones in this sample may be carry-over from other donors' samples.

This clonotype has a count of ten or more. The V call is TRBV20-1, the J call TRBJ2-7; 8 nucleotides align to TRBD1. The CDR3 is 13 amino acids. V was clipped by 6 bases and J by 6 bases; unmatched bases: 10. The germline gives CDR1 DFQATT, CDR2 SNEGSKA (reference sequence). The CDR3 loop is CSADRGSTGEQYF. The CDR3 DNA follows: TGCAGTGCAGACAGGGGTAGCACGGGCGAGCAGTACTTC.

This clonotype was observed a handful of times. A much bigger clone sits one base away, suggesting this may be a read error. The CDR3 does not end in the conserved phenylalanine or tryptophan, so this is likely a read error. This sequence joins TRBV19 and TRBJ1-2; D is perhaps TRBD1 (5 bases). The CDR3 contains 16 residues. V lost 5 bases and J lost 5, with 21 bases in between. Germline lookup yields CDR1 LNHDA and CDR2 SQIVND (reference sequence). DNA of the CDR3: TGTGCCAGTAGTGCCCGGACAAATTATCCTTTATATGGCTACACCTCC. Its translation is CASSARTNYPLYGYTS.

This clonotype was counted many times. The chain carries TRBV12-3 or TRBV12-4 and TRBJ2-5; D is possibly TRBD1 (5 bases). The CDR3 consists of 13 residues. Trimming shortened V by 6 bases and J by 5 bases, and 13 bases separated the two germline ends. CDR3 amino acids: CASRHRQWETQYF. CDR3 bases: TGTGCCAGCAGACATAGACAGTGGGAGACCCAGTACTTC.

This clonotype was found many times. The CDR3 bases are TGTGCCAGCAGTTCCCATCGAGTGGCAAATACGCAGTATTTT. This translates into CASSSHRVANTQYF. V gene TRBV12-3 or TRBV12-4 combines with J gene TRBJ2-3, with D uncertain. V dropped 4 bases and J dropped 7 bases, with 15 bases sitting between them. This CDR3 region has 14 residues.

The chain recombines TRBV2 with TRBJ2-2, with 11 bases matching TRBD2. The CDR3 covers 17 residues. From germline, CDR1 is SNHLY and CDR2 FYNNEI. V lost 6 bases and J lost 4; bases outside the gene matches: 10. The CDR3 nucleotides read TGTGCCAGCAGAGAGACTAGCGGGACAGGGCCCACCGGGGAGCTGTTTTTT. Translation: CASRETSGTGPTGELFF.

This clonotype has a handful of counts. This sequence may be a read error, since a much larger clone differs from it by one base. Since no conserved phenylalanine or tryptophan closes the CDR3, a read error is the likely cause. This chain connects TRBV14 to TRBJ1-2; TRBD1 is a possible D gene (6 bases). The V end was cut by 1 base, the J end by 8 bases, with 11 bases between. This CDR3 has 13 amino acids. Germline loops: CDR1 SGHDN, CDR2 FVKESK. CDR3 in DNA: TGTGCCAGCAGCCAAGCGAACAGGGAAGGCTACACCTCC. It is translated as CASSQANREGYTS.

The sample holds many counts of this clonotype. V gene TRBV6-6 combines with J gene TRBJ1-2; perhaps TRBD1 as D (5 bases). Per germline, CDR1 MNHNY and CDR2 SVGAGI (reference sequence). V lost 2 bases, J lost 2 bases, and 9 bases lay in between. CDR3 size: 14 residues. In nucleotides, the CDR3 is TGTGCCAGCAGTTACGGACAAAAAAACTATGGCTACACCTTC. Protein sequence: CASSYGQKNYGYTF.

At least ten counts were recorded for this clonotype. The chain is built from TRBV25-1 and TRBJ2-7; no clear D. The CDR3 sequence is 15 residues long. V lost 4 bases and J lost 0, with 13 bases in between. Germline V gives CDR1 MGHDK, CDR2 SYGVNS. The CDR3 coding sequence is TGTGCCAGCAGTGGTTACACTTCCTACTCCTACGAGCAGTACTTC. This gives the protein CASSGYTSYSYEQYF.

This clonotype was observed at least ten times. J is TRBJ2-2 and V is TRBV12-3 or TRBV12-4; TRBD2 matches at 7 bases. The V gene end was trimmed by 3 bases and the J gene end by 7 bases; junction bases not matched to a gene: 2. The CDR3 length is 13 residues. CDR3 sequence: CASSFRGSGELFF. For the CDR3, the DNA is TGTGCCAGCAGTTTCCGCGGGAGCGGGGAGCTGTTTTTT.

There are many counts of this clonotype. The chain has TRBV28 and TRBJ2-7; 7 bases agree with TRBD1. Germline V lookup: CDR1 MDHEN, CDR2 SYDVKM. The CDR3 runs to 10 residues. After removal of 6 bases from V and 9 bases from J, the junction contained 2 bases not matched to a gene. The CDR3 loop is CASRGTVQYF. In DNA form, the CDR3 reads TGTGCCAGCAGGGGGACAGTGCAGTACTTC.

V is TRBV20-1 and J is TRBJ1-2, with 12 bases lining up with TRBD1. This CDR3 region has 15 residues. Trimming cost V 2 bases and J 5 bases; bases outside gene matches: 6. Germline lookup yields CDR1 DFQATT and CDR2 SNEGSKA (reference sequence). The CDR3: CSARNRDRGLYGYTF. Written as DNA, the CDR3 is TGCAGTGCTAGAAACCGGGACAGGGGGCTTTATGGCTACACCTTC.